The 18 T cell receptor beta chains in this list originate from one sample, sequenced in a study of T cell repertoires in cytomegalovirus infection. For these TCRs, the target antigens are not known. Via MiXCR, TCRdb re-called the reads, giving one row per CDR3 protein. The sample carries 450,000 to 550,000 distinct CDR3 sequences, about two fifths recorded once. The sample here was cultured PBMCs, taken from culture after CMV antigen stimulation. Source of these receptors: a human donor in good health (CMV status not recorded). Some clones in this sample may be carry-over from other donors' samples.

This clonotype was observed once. This chain links TRBV2 with TRBJ2-5; D is ambiguous. CDR1 is SNHLY, CDR2 FYNNEI, per germline. The CDR3 consists of 12 residues. V shed 3 bases and J shed 4 bases, with 6 bases lying between them. CDR3 sequence (DNA): TGTGCCAGCAGTGAGATGGGAGAGACCCAGTACTTC. Translation gives CASSEMGETQYF. Filled out from reference TRBV2 and TRBJ2-5, the complete variable domain reads EPEVTQTPSHQVTQMGQEVILRCVPISNHLYFYWYRQILGQKVEFLVSFYNNEISEKSEIFDDQFSVERPDGSNFTLKIRSTKLEDSAMYFCASSEMGETQYFGPGTRLLVL.

The rearrangement joins TRBV4-1 to TRBJ1-5, with D possibly matching TRBD1 (6 bases). The ends were cut back, 0 bases at V and 7 bases at J, with 13 bases in the middle. This CDR3 comprises 15 residues. Germline V gene lookup returns CDR1 MGHRA and CDR2 YSYEKL. For the CDR3, the DNA is TGCGCCAGCAGCCAAGATCTTGGGGGGCACCAGCCCCAGCATTTT. Translated, it gives CASSQDLGGHQPQHF.

The sample holds many counts of this clonotype. The CDR3 sequence: CASRAPSGGAGGELFF. CDR3 nucleotide sequence: TGTGCCAGCAGAGCCCCTAGCGGGGGGGCCGGCGGGGAGCTGTTTTTT. The chain recombines TRBV7-2 with TRBJ2-2; 12 bases match TRBD2. The CDR3 runs to 16 residues. Germline V gene lookup returns CDR1 SGHTA and CDR2 FQGNSA. Unmatched junction bases numbered 9, after V lost 6 bases and J lost 7 bases. Full variable domain (remainder filled in from reference TRBV7-2 and TRBJ2-2): GAGVSQSPSNKVTEKGKDVELRCDPISGHTALYWYRQSLGQGLEFLIYFQGNSAPDKSGLPSDRFSAERTGGSVSTLTIQRTQQEDSAVYLCASRAPSGGAGGELFFGEGSRLTVL.

The chain couples TRBV12-3 or TRBV12-4 to TRBJ1-1, with 8 bases that match TRBD1. The CDR3 runs 16 residues. With 4 bases clipped from V and 5 bases from J, the junction kept 12 bases outside the gene matches. This CDR3 is CASSWPLYRGRTEAFF. The CDR3 coding sequence is TGTGCCAGCAGTTGGCCCTTATACAGGGGGAGGACTGAAGCTTTCTTT.

This clonotype was observed at least ten times. V and J are TRBV7-6 and TRBJ2-1, with D perhaps matching TRBD2 (6 bases). The CDR3 has 15 residues. The V gene lost 3 bases and the J gene lost 0 bases, with 9 bases spanning the gap. Looked up from germline, CDR1 is SGHVS and CDR2 is FNYEAQ. The CDR3 loop is CASSFGGNSYNEQFF. The CDR3, as DNA: TGTGCCAGCAGCTTTGGCGGGAACTCCTACAATGAGCAGTTCTTC.

This clonotype was found a few times. The gene calls are TRBV5-1 and TRBJ1-2, with a weak D call TRBD1 (6 bases). V was shortened by 0 bases and J by 8 bases, with 20 bases between the two germline ends. CDR3 length: 16 amino acids. CDR1 is SGHRS, CDR2 YFSETQ, per germline. The CDR3: CASSLGARTAFGGYTF. CDR3 nucleotide sequence: TGCGCCAGCAGCTTGGGGGCCCGGACAGCCTTTGGAGGCTACACCTTC. Together with reference TRBV5-1 and TRBJ1-2, the CDR3 gives the full variable domain: KAGVTQTPRYLIKTRGQQVTLSCSPISGHRSVSWYQQTPGQGLQFLFEYFSETQRNKGNFPGRFSGRQFSNSRSEMNVSTLELGDSALYLCASSLGARTAFGGYTFGSGTRLTVV.

This chain joins TRBV6-1 and TRBJ1-4, with unresolved D. Looked up from germline, CDR1 is MNHNS and CDR2 is SASEGT. This CDR3 is built from 13 residues. Between the trimmed V and J ends, which lost 6 bases and 8 bases, there was a span of 13 bases. DNA for the CDR3: TGTGCCAGCAGAGACGTCGGGGTCGAAAAACTGTTTTTT. This translates into CASRDVGVEKLFF.

This clonotype showed up just a few times. The chain employs TRBV12-3 or TRBV12-4 and TRBJ2-7, with 9 positions matching TRBD1. The CDR3 loop spans 13 amino acids. With 2 bases clipped from V and 5 bases from J, the junction kept 1 base outside the gene matches. CDR3 in DNA: TGTGCCAGCAGTTTAACAGGGGGCCACGAGCAGTACTTC. Translating gives CASSLTGGHEQYF.

This clonotype was picked up a small number of times. This chain connects TRBV12-3 or TRBV12-4 to TRBJ2-5; 9 nucleotides line up with TRBD2. The CDR3 length is 15 residues. J lost 5 bases, V lost 5 bases, and 9 bases had no gene match. CDR3 sequence (DNA): TGTGCCAGCAGTCCCTCCCTAGCGGGGACGGAGACCCAGTACTTC. Translating it yields CASSPSLAGTETQYF.

This clonotype was recorded a few times. An end of the junction does not agree with germline; a read error may underlie this. The genes are TRBV6-1 and TRBJ1-2; TRBD1 is a possible D gene (5 bases). Germline values: CDR1 MNHNS, CDR2 SASEGT. This CDR3 comprises 12 residues. CDR3 in DNA: TGTGCCAGCAGTATCTCTGGGGCGGGCCAAGCCTTC. It yields the protein CASSISGAGQAF.

This clonotype has a count of ten or more. The genes are TRBV7-2 and TRBJ2-1; D not certain. The germline CDR1 and CDR2 sequences are SGHTA and FQGNSA. This CDR3 contains 13 residues. Trimming took off 1 base at V and 4 bases at J, with 5 bases between the two ends. Written as DNA, the CDR3 is TGTGCCAGCAGCTTAGTGGGATACAATGAGCAGTTCTTC. It translates to CASSLVGYNEQFF. Looking up the rest from reference TRBV7-2 and TRBJ2-1 gives the full variable domain: GAGVSQSPSNKVTEKGKDVELRCDPISGHTALYWYRQSLGQGLEFLIYFQGNSAPDKSGLPSDRFSAERTGGSVSTLTIQRTQQEDSAVYLCASSLVGYNEQFFGPGTRLTVL.

This clonotype showed up just a few times. The chain has TRBV12-3 or TRBV12-4 and TRBJ1-1; D ambiguous. CDR3 length: 13 amino acids. V gave up 7 bases and J gave up 1 base, with 10 bases separating them. The CDR3 loop is CASTRQTNTEAFF. The CDR3 bases are TGTGCCAGCACACGGCAGACGAACACTGAAGCTTTCTTT.

The chain carries TRBV28 and TRBJ1-2; TRBD1 might be the D (5 bases). CDR1 MDHEN and CDR2 SYDVKM come from the germline V gene. The CDR3 loop spans 14 amino acids. V was trimmed by 3 bases and J by 7 bases, leaving 15 bases between them. The CDR3 DNA reads TGTGCCAGCAGTTTTCAAGGACACCGAAGTGGCTACACCTTC. This codes for CASSFQGHRSGYTF.

V is TRBV18 and J is TRBJ1-1; tentative D call: TRBD1 (6 bases). Germline CDR1 is KGHSH and CDR2 is LQKENI. The CDR3 spans 17 residues. V was cut by 2 bases and J by 5 bases, with 21 bases left in between. CDR3 DNA sequence: TGTGCCAGCTCACCAACTGGGGGGCTTATTCCGGATACTGAAGCTTTCTTT. Its protein product is CASSPTGGLIPDTEAFF.

This clonotype came up a few times. The gene calls are TRBV7-2 and TRBJ2-3; 12 positions agree with TRBD2. Germline V gene sequence: CDR1 SGHTA, CDR2 FQGNSA. Trimming at V came to 3 bases and at J to 7 bases, leaving 5 bases not matched to a gene. This CDR3 is 15 amino acids long. The chain's CDR3 is CASSFELAGGYTQYF. The CDR3 DNA follows: TGTGCCAGCAGCTTTGAACTAGCGGGAGGATATACGCAGTATTTT. The whole variable domain, filled in from reference TRBV7-2 and TRBJ2-3, reads GAGVSQSPSNKVTEKGKDVELRCDPISGHTALYWYRQSLGQGLEFLIYFQGNSAPDKSGLPSDRFSAERTGGSVSTLTIQRTQQEDSAVYLCASSFELAGGYTQYFGPGTRLTVL.

The gene calls are TRBV5-5 and TRBJ1-5, with no clear D. The CDR3 runs to 12 residues. The germline V and J ends were trimmed by 0 bases and 6 bases, with 4 bases remaining between them. Germline V gene lookup returns CDR1 SGHKS and CDR2 YYEKEE (reference sequence). CDR3 in DNA: TGTGCCAGCAGCTTGGAGCTTCAGCCCCAGCATTTT. The encoded protein is CASSLELQPQHF.

The genes are TRBV6-5 and TRBJ2-2; TRBD2 is a possible D gene (7 bases). Germline loops: CDR1 MNHEY, CDR2 SVGAGI. The V end lost 0 bases, the J end lost 4 bases, and 21 bases lay between the germline ends. The CDR3 runs 19 residues. Written as DNA, the CDR3 is TGTGCCAGCAGTTACTCGACCCCCCGGGGGCGGGGGCGCACCGGGGAGCTGTTTTTT. Protein product: CASSYSTPRGRGRTGELFF.

This clonotype has a single count. The chain uses TRBV7-8 and TRBJ2-7, with D possibly matching TRBD2 (6 bases). Trimming shortened V by 5 bases and J by 1 base, and 15 bases separated the two germline ends. Germline V gives CDR1 SGHVS, CDR2 FQNEAQ. There are 15 residues in the CDR3. The CDR3: CASSPVGGRSYEQYF. The CDR3 DNA reads as TGTGCCAGCAGCCCAGTGGGTGGGAGGTCCTACGAGCAGTACTTC.